What follows describes a single TCR beta chain. What it binds is unknown. The entry originates in a study of blood T cells in healthy people across ages. Looking at the study overall: Per every two T cells, about one barcoded beta molecule was captured by template switching.

Study outcomes and limitations: Strong correlation existed between TCR beta diversity and naive T cell percentage.

All donors came from Russia, were Caucasian and healthy, and spanned ages about 6 to 100. There are 14 residues in the CDR3. Germline CDR1 and CDR2: SGDLS and YYNGEE. The trim removed 2 bases at V and 5 bases at J, leaving 4 bases unmatched. Next came a second PCR, run for about 6 to 12 cycles, which used a sample-barcoded 5' primer along with a J-beta primer mix. Using its own MiXCR run on the 5' RACE reads, TCRdb lists one record per CDR3 protein. The sample comprises around 800,000 distinct CDR3 sequences, around 45% of which are singletons, and about a sixth rests with the top ten. This chain joins TRBV9 and TRBJ2-3; 8 bases map to TRBD2. The receptor comes from an elderly man in good health. Source material: blood. CDR3 protein: CASSVGLVQDTQYF. The CDR3 bases are TGTGCCAGCAGCGTGGGACTAGTACAAGATACGCAGTATTTT.